These T cell receptor beta chains were read from a single sample in a study of T cells of healthy individuals. TCRdb reprocessed the 5' RACE reads via MiXCR and lists one record per CDR3 protein. This sample yields fewer than 75,000 distinct CDR3 sequences, of which around 16% are seen a single time; around 4.6% belongs to the top ten. The receptors here all came from a human donor in good health. Both conserved end residues are part of each CDR3. Each record gives: D gene, J gene, V gene, clone size, CDR3 protein, CDR3 DNA. The D gene is left open where the match is weak. Some rows have no size entry. The others give once, few or many, or a class for an expanded clone.

d_gene: NA
j_gene: TRBJ2-7
v_gene: TRBV15
abundance: many
CDR3aa: CATSREGPGTYEQYF
CDR3nt: TGTGCCACCAGCAGAGAGGGTCCAGGGACCTACGAGCAGTACTTC

d_gene: TRBD2
j_gene: TRBJ2-1
v_gene: TRBV5-1
abundance: NA
CDR3aa: CASSRNPGTSGANEQFF
CDR3nt: TGCGCCAGCAGCAGGAACCCCGGGACTAGCGGGGCCAATGAGCAGTTCTTC

d_gene: TRBD1
j_gene: TRBJ1-5
v_gene: TRBV4-1
abundance: once
CDR3aa: CVSSQGTGGEQPQHF
CDR3nt: TGCGTCAGCAGCCAGGGGACAGGGGGCGAGCAGCCCCAGCATTTT

d_gene: TRBD2
j_gene: TRBJ2-7
v_gene: TRBV18
abundance: many
CDR3aa: CASSLLGLAGRYEQYF
CDR3nt: TGTGCCAGCTCACTTCTAGGACTAGCGGGAAGATACGAGCAGTACTTC

d_gene: NA
j_gene: TRBJ2-5
v_gene: TRBV12-5
abundance: many
CDR3aa: CASGSGTAQETQYF
CDR3nt: TGTGCTAGTGGTTCCGGGACGGCGCAAGAGACCCAGTACTTC

d_gene: NA
j_gene: TRBJ1-5
v_gene: TRBV5-5
abundance: NA
CDR3aa: CASSLVLTDHQPQHF
CDR3nt: TGTGCCAGCAGCTTGGTGCTGACAGATCATCAGCCCCAGCATTTT

d_gene: TRBD2
j_gene: TRBJ2-7
v_gene: TRBV20-1
abundance: few
CDR3aa: CSARRREILYEQYF
CDR3nt: TGCAGTGCTAGAAGGCGGGAGATTCTATACGAGCAGTACTTC

d_gene: TRBD2
j_gene: TRBJ2-1
v_gene: TRBV19
abundance: many
CDR3aa: CASLGGEVYNEQFF
CDR3nt: TGTGCCAGCCTGGGGGGGGAGGTCTACAATGAGCAGTTCTTC

d_gene: TRBD1
j_gene: TRBJ2-5
v_gene: TRBV30
abundance: NA
CDR3aa: CAWSVPGQGAETQYF
CDR3nt: TGTGCCTGGAGTGTCCCGGGACAGGGGGCGGAGACCCAGTACTTC

d_gene: TRBD1
j_gene: TRBJ2-3
v_gene: TRBV6-2/TRBV6-3
abundance: many
CDR3aa: CASSRIRTGRTTDTQYF
CDR3nt: TGTGCCAGCAGTCGGATACGGACAGGTCGGACCACAGATACGCAGTATTTT

d_gene: TRBD2
j_gene: TRBJ2-2
v_gene: TRBV5-1
abundance: NA
CDR3aa: CASSTGLAGGTGELFF
CDR3nt: TGCGCCAGCAGCACCGGACTAGCGGGTGGGACCGGGGAGCTGTTTTTT

d_gene: NA
j_gene: TRBJ2-3
v_gene: TRBV5-6
abundance: many
CDR3aa: CASNKDRDYTDTQYF
CDR3nt: TGTGCCAGCAATAAGGACAGGGACTACACAGATACGCAGTATTTT

d_gene: NA
j_gene: TRBJ2-3
v_gene: TRBV27
abundance: many
CDR3aa: CASSQPESTDTQYF
CDR3nt: TGTGCCAGCAGTCAACCAGAGAGCACAGATACGCAGTATTTT

d_gene: TRBD1
j_gene: TRBJ2-7
v_gene: TRBV5-1
abundance: few
CDR3aa: CASSLRQGGYEQYF
CDR3nt: TGCGCCAGCAGCCTCCGACAGGGGGGATACGAGCAGTACTTC

d_gene: NA
j_gene: TRBJ2-2
v_gene: TRBV2
abundance: many
CDR3aa: CASRIGQTGELFF
CDR3nt: TGTGCCAGCAGGATCGGTCAAACCGGGGAGCTGTTTTTT

d_gene: NA
j_gene: TRBJ2-5
v_gene: TRBV5-1
abundance: once
CDR3aa: CASSLIQIQETQYF
CDR3nt: TGCGCCAGCAGCTTAATACAGATCCAAGAGACCCAGTACTTC

d_gene: TRBD2
j_gene: TRBJ2-1
v_gene: TRBV6-5
abundance: many
CDR3aa: CASSPVAGGNNEQFF
CDR3nt: TGTGCCAGCAGTCCCGTAGCGGGAGGCAACAATGAGCAGTTCTTC

d_gene: TRBD2
j_gene: TRBJ2-7
v_gene: TRBV9
abundance: many
CDR3aa: CASSVGSSGFYEQYF
CDR3nt: TGTGCCAGCAGCGTAGGTTCTAGCGGTTTCTACGAGCAGTACTTC

d_gene: NA
j_gene: TRBJ1-5
v_gene: TRBV24-1
abundance: many
CDR3aa: CATSEAGPTNQPQHF
CDR3nt: TGTGCCACCAGTGAGGCGGGACCGACAAATCAGCCCCAGCATTTT

d_gene: NA
j_gene: TRBJ2-3
v_gene: TRBV5-5
abundance: few
CDR3aa: CASSLERGRADTQYF
CDR3nt: TGTGCCAGCAGCTTGGAAAGGGGAAGGGCAGATACGCAGTATTTT

d_gene: NA
j_gene: TRBJ1-2
v_gene: TRBV10-3
abundance: few
CDR3aa: CAISSAVIYTF
CDR3nt: TGTGCCATCAGCTCCGCGGTTATCTACACCTTC

d_gene: NA
j_gene: TRBJ2-3
v_gene: TRBV6-5
abundance: few
CDR3aa: CASTPGGNTQYF
CDR3nt: TGTGCCAGCACCCCTGGGGGGAATACGCAGTATTTT

d_gene: NA
j_gene: TRBJ1-2
v_gene: TRBV4-2
abundance: NA
CDR3aa: CASSQESGSSRGYTF
CDR3nt: TGTGCCAGCAGCCAAGAGTCAGGGAGTTCCCGGGGCTACACCTTC

d_gene: NA
j_gene: TRBJ2-3
v_gene: TRBV2
abundance: few
CDR3aa: CASQTRGTTDTQYF
CDR3nt: TGTGCCAGCCAAACCCGGGGCACGACAGATACGCAGTATTTT

d_gene: TRBD1
j_gene: TRBJ2-1
v_gene: TRBV11-2
abundance: many
CDR3aa: CASSIGQGIYNEQFF
CDR3nt: TGTGCCAGCAGCATCGGACAGGGAATATACAATGAGCAGTTCTTC

d_gene: NA
j_gene: TRBJ1-5
v_gene: TRBV18
abundance: many
CDR3aa: CASSPPSRANQPQHF
CDR3nt: TGTGCCAGCTCACCACCGTCCAGGGCCAATCAGCCCCAGCATTTT

d_gene: TRBD2
j_gene: TRBJ2-2
v_gene: TRBV9
abundance: few
CDR3aa: CASRASGAGTGELFF
CDR3nt: TGTGCCAGCAGGGCGAGCGGGGCCGGCACCGGGGAGCTGTTTTTT